This record looks at one T cell receptor (beta chain) sequence and its context. Germline-derived CDR1 and CDR2 are SGHRS and YFSETQ. J was trimmed by 2 bases and V by 0 bases; bases with no gene match: 5. This CDR3 contains 15 residues. As originally analysed: Amplification of reference gene primers was used by the study to estimate nucleated cell counts. TCRdb keeps only in-frame clones here, not all; method: immunoSEQ multiplex PCR. V, J and clone size are taken as reported in that table, and D and trimming were inferred from the DNA itself. The table includes approximately 180,000 clones, 88% detected once. These data come from a study of blood T cell repertoires in COVID-19. Study as a whole: Some COVID-19 samples were acute and others convalescent; all came from the United States, Italy and Spain. T cells, B-cell-depleted T cells, or PBMCs provided the cDNA or gDNA that served as material.

Sequenced sample: peripheral blood. V gene TRBV5-1 combines with J gene TRBJ2-7; 7 nucleotides line up with TRBD1. The TCR originated in a human donor in a cohort sampled during active COVID-19. The CDR3 loop reads CASSLERQGPYEQYF. CDR3 nucleotides: TGCGCCAGCAGCTTGGAACGACAGGGCCCCTACGAGCAGTACTTC.